Reported below is one T cell receptor beta chain. Its antigen is not known. This record comes from a study of monozygotic twins with inflammatory bowel disease. Study findings and constraints: Patient repertoires may have gained variability from differing immunosuppressive treatments. Healthy co-twins had higher TCRbeta inverse Simpson diversity than their IBD twins.

Collection of a 2.5 ml blood sample took place per donor. TCRdb re-called the 5' RACE reads, yielding one record per CDR3 amino acid sequence without DNA. This table lists approximately 150,000 distinct CDR3 sequences. Material: blood. The clonotype was recovered from a human donor with ulcerative colitis or Crohn's disease, or a healthy co-twin of an affected twin (not recorded which).

This CDR3 is CASSFLGAVVTNTEAFF. J is TRBJ1-1 and V is TRBV7-8; the TCRdb D gene call, TRBD1, has no DNA to confirm it. The CDR3 runs to 17 residues. Germline CDR1 is SGHVS and CDR2 is FQNEAQ.